The entry that follows covers one T cell receptor (beta chain) sequence. The read falls 3 residues short of the CDR3 end, and the missing part is taken from the germline J gene. Germline values: CDR1 SQVTM, CDR2 ANQGSEA. V lost 5 bases and J 6 bases, leaving 17 bases between the germline ends. This CDR3 spans 13 amino acids. The data were taken from a study of T cells in women clearing cervical HPV infection. Data came from immunoSEQ multiplex PCR; TCRdb stores just in-frame clones and leaves some out. In total, the table holds roughly 38,000 clones. The V call is TRBV29-1, the J call TRBJ2-7; D may be TRBD1 (6 bases). Sequencing input: blood buffy coat. The TCR comes from a woman between 18 and 69 years old with a cervical HPV16 infection that either progressed to CIN3+ or cleared (not recorded which). Partial CDR3 DNA: TGCAGCGTTAGACCGGGACAATCCGGCGAG. Translating gives CSVRPGQSGE. The entire CDR3 protein reads CSVRPGQSGEQYF.